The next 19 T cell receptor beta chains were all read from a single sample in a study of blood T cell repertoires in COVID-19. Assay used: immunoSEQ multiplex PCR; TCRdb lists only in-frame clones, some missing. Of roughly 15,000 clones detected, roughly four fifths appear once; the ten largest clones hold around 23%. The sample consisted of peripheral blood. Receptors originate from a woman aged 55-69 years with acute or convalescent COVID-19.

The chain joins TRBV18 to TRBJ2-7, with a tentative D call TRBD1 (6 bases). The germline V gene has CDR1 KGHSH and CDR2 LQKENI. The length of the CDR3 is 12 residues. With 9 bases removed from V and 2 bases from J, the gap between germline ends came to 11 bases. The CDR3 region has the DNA TGTGCCAGTTCGGACAGCGCCTACGAGCAGTACTTC. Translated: CASSDSAYEQYF.

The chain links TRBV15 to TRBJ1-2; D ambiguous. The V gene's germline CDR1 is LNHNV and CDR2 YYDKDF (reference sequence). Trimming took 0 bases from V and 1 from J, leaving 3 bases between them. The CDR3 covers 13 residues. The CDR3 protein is CATSRDLNYGYTF. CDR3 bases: TGTGCCACCAGCAGAGACCTTAACTATGGCTACACCTTC.

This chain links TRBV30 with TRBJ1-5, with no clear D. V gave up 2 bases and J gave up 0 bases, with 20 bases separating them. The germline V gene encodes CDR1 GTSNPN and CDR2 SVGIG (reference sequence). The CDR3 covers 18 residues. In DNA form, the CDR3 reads TGTGCCTGGAGTTCCCCTCGAGTTTTTGGAGTTAGCAATCAGCCCCAGCATTTT. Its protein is CAWSSPRVFGVSNQPQHF. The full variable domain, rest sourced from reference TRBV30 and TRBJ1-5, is SQTIHQWPATLVQPVGSPLSLECTVEGTSNPNLYWYRQAAGRGLQLLFYSVGIGQISSEVPQNLSASRPQDRQFILSSKKLLLSDSGFYLCAWSSPRVFGVSNQPQHFGDGTRLSIL.

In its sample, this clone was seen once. The CDR3 loop is CAISETSGDEQFF. CDR3 sequence (DNA): TGTGCCATCAGTGAGACTAGCGGGGATGAGCAGTTCTTC. The V and J genes are TRBV10-3 and TRBJ2-1; 10 bases align to TRBD2. This CDR3 comprises 13 residues. V gave up 2 bases and J gave up 8 bases; unmatched junction bases: 0. Germline V gene lookup returns CDR1 ENHRY and CDR2 SYGVKD.

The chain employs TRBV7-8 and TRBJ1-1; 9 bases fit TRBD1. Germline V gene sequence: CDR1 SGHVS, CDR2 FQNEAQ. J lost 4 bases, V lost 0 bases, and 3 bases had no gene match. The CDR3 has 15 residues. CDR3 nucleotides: TGTGCCAGCAGCTTAGCCGGACAGGGGCGCACTGAAGCTTTCTTT. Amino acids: CASSLAGQGRTEAFF.

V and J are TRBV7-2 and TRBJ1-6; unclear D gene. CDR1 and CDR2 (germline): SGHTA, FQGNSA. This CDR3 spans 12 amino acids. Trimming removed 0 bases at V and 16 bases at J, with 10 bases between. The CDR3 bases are TGTGCCAGCAGCTTAGCGGGCAGTGTACTCCACTTT. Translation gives CASSLAGSVLHF.

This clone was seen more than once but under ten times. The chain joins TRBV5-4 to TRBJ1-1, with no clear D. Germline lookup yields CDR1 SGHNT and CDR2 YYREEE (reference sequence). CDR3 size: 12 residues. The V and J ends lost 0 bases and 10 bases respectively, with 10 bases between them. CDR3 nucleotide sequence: TGTGCCAGCAGCTTGGACAGTGGTAGAGCTTTCTTT. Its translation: CASSLDSGRAFF.

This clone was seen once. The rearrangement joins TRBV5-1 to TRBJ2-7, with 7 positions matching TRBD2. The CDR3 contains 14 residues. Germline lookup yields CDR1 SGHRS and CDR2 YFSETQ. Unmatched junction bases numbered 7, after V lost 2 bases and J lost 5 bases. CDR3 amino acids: CASSFQAGEDEQYF. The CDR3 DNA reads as TGCGCCAGCAGCTTCCAGGCGGGAGAGGACGAGCAGTACTTC.

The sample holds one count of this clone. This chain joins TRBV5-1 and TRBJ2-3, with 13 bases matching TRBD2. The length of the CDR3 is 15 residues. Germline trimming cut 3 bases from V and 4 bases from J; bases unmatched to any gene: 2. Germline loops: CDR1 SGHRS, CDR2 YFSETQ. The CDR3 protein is CASSSGLAGPDTQYF. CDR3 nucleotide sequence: TGCGCCAGCAGCTCGGGACTAGCGGGACCAGATACGCAGTATTTT.

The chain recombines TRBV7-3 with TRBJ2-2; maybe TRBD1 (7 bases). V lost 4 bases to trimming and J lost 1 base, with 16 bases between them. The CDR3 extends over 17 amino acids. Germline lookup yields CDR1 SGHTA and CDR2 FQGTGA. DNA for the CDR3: TGTGCCAGCAGCTCCATTTCGCAGGGGGGGAACACCGGGGAGCTGTTTTTT. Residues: CASSSISQGGNTGELFF.

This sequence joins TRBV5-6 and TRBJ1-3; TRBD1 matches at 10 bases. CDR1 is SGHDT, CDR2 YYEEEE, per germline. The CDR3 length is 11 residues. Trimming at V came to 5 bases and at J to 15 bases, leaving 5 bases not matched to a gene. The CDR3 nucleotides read TGTGCCAGCAGTTCCGGACAGGGGGAATATTTT. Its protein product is CASSSGQGEYF. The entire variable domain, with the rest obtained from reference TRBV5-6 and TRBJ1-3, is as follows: DAGVTQSPTHLIKTRGQQVTLRCSPKSGHDTVSWYQQALGQGPQFIFQYYEEEERQRGNFPDRFSGHQFPNYSSELNVNALLLGDSALYLCASSSGQGEYFGEGSWLTVV.

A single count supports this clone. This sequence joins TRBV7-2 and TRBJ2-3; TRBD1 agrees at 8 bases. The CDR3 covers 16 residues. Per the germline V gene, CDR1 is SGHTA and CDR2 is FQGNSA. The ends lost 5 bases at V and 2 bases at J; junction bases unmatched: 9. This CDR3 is CASSTGQVRVTDTQYF. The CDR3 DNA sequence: TGTGCCAGCAGCACGGGACAGGTCAGGGTCACAGATACGCAGTATTTT.

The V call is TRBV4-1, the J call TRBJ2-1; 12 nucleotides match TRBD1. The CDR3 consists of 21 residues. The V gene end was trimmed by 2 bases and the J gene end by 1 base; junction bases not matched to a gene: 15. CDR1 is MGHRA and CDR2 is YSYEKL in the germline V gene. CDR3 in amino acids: CASSQPRPGQGARVSYNEQFF. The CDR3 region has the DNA TGCGCCAGCAGCCAACCGCGACCGGGACAGGGGGCAAGAGTTTCCTACAATGAGCAGTTCTTC.

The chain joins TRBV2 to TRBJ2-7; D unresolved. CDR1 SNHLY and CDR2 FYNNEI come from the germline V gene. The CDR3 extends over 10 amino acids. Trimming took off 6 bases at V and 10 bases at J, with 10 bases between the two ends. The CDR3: CASSTKTQYF. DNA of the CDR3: TGTGCCAGCAGCACCAAAACACAGTACTTC.

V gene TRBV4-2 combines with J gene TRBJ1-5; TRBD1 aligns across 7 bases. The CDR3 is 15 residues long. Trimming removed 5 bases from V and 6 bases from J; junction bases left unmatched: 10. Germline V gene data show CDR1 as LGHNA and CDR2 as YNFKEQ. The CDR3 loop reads CASSTGTAQGQPQHF. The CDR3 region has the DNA TGTGCCAGCAGCACCGGGACAGCCCAGGGTCAGCCCCAGCATTTT.

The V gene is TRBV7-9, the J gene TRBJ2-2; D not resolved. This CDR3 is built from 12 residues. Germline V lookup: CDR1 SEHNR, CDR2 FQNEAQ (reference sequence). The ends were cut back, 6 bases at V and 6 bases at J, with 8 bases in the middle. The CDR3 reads CASRPGSGELFF. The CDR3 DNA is TGTGCCAGCAGGCCCGGTTCCGGGGAGCTGTTTTTT.

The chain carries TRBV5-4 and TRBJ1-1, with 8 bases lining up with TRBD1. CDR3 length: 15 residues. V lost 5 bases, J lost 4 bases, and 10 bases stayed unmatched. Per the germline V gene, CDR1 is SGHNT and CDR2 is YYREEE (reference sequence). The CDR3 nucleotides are TGTGCCAGCAGACCCGGACAGGGCGAGGGCACTGAAGCTTTCTTT. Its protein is CASRPGQGEGTEAFF.

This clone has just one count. This CDR3 is CASRSGFLNEKLFF. CDR3 nucleotide sequence: TGTGCCAGCAGATCAGGGTTTCTTAATGAAAAACTGTTTTTT. The chain employs TRBV27 and TRBJ1-4, with a possible D match to TRBD1 (5 bases). The germline gives CDR1 MNHEY, CDR2 SMNVEV (reference sequence). Between the trimmed V and J ends, which lost 6 bases and 4 bases, there was a span of 12 bases. The CDR3 extends over 14 amino acids.

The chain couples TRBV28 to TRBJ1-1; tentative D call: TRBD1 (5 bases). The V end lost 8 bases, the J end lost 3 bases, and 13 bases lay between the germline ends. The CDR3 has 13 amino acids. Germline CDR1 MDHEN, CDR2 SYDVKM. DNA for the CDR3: TGTGCCAGCCAGGAGGGGCTAGACACTGAAGCTTTCTTT. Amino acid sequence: CASQEGLDTEAFF.